One sample yielded the 4 T cell receptor beta chains listed below, sequenced in a study of blood T cell repertoires in COVID-19. Assay: immunoSEQ multiplex PCR; the TCRdb copy retains only in-frame clones and omits some. Seen here are 250,000 to 350,000 clones, 89% observed once, and the top ten hold roughly an eighth. The sample comprised peripheral blood. These receptors all stem from a woman in her sixties or seventies with acute or convalescent COVID-19.

The V gene is TRBV28, the J gene TRBJ1-4; 10 bases align to TRBD1. V dropped 6 bases and J dropped 7; count of bases not matched to a gene: 8. The CDR3 consists of 15 residues. The germline V gene has CDR1 MDHEN and CDR2 SYDVKM. Here the CDR3 reads CASRHGQGGGEKLFF. As DNA, the CDR3 is TGTGCCAGCAGACACGGACAGGGGGGAGGTGAAAAACTGTTTTTT.

V gene TRBV9 combines with J gene TRBJ2-1; no definite D call. V was trimmed by 2 bases and J by 3 bases, leaving 6 bases between them. The CDR3 consists of 13 residues. Germline V gene sequence: CDR1 SGDLS, CDR2 YYNGEE. The CDR3 protein is CASSVGVYNEQFF. The CDR3 DNA sequence: TGTGCCAGCAGCGTCGGAGTCTACAATGAGCAGTTCTTC.

The chain is built from TRBV5-8 and TRBJ1-5; perhaps TRBD1 as D (6 bases). The V gene's germline CDR1 is SGHTS and CDR2 YDEGEE. V dropped 5 bases and J dropped 7 bases, with 16 bases sitting between them. This CDR3 spans 14 amino acids. CDR3 nucleotide sequence: TGTGCCAGCAGAGGGCAGGGGCTTTGGCAGCCCCAGCATTTT. This encodes CASRGQGLWQPQHF. Combining the CDR3 with reference TRBV5-8 and TRBJ1-5 gives the whole variable domain EAGVTQSPTHLIKTRGQQATLRCSPISGHTSVYWYQQALGLGLQFLLWYDEGEERNRGNFPPRFSGRQFPNYSSELNVNALELEDSALYLCASRGQGLWQPQHFGDGTRLSIL.

CDR3 amino acids: CASSLTGGTDTQYF. CDR3 bases: TGTGCCAGCAGCTTAACGGGGGGCACAGATACGCAGTATTTT. The V gene is TRBV7-9, the J gene TRBJ2-3, with D maybe TRBD2 (6 bases). The CDR3 contains 14 residues. In germline, CDR1 is SEHNR, CDR2 FQNEAQ (reference sequence). With 2 bases removed from V and 1 base from J, the gap between germline ends came to 7 bases. The full variable domain, rest sourced from reference TRBV7-9 and TRBJ2-3, is DTGVSQNPRHKITKRGQNVTFRCDPISEHNRLYWYRQTLGQGPEFLTYFQNEAQLEKSRLLSDRFSAERPKGSFSTLEIQRTEQGDSAMYLCASSLTGGTDTQYFGPGTRLTVL.